This entry concerns a single TCR beta chain. Its specificity is unknown. The PCR had 60 Vbeta and 13 Jbeta primers. The table came from immunoSEQ multiplex PCR; TCRdb's copy has only in-frame clones and leaves some out. The sample records 110,000 to 150,000 clones, roughly 70% being singletons. The data belong to a study of cytomegalovirus exposure and HLA in healthy donors. Findings of the study overall: Researchers had no immune exposure information except CMV serostatus available. Researchers reported that three CMV-associated chains were confirmed in vitro as CMV antigen-specific.

The V end was cut by 5 bases, the J end by 5 bases, with 7 bases between. The germline V gene encodes CDR1 LNHNV and CDR2 YYDKDF (reference sequence). There are 12 residues in the CDR3. Material: PBMCs. The sequence came from a man aged 25-40 years in good health and CMV-seronegative. The gene calls are TRBV15 and TRBJ2-1; D ambiguous. This chain's CDR3 is CATSADHNEQFF. In nucleotides, the CDR3 is TGTGCCACCAGCGCGGATCACAATGAGCAGTTCTTC.